The 16 T cell receptor beta chains in this list originate from one sample, sequenced in a study of T cell responses to AZD1222 COVID-19 vaccine. Profiled with immunoSEQ multiplex PCR; TCRdb holds only in-frame clones, not every one. The sample gives 90,000 to 120,000 clones, over 85% of which show up once; 3.1% is in the top ten. The sequences come from peripheral blood, collected on day 0 of MenACWY control vaccination. Every receptor here comes from an adult in good health.

This clone is a singleton in its sample. The chain has TRBV4-1 and TRBJ1-4, with unresolved D. CDR3 length: 13 amino acids. The germline V gene encodes CDR1 MGHRA and CDR2 YSYEKL. The CDR3 DNA reads as TGCGCAACACACCGGGCCTTAGGTGAAAAACTGTTTTTT. Translating gives CATHRALGEKLFF.

The chain is built from TRBV3-1 (or the pseudogene TRBV3-2) and TRBJ2-3; no definite D call. The CDR3 loop spans 15 amino acids. V was pared by 1 base and J by 0 bases, with 8 bases between. Germline V CDR1 and CDR2: LGHDT, YNNKEL (reference sequence). The CDR3 loop is CASSQVVSSTDTQYF. The CDR3 nucleotides read TGTGCCAGCAGCCAAGTCGTCAGTAGCACAGATACGCAGTATTTT.

V gene TRBV28 combines with J gene TRBJ2-3; D is uncertain. Per the germline V gene, CDR1 is MDHEN and CDR2 is SYDVKM. This CDR3 has 14 residues. V was trimmed by 3 bases and J by 2 bases, leaving 9 bases between them. CDR3 region: CASSFSVNTDTQYF. DNA for the CDR3: TGTGCCAGCAGTTTTAGTGTGAACACAGATACGCAGTATTTT.

V gene TRBV11-2 combines with J gene TRBJ1-1; D not resolved. V lost 6 bases and J lost 4, with 15 bases in between. Germline CDR1 reads SGHAT; CDR2 reads FQNNGV. This CDR3 contains 14 residues. This chain's CDR3 is CASRIPGKGTEAFF. The DNA for the CDR3 is TGTGCCAGCAGGATTCCGGGCAAAGGCACTGAAGCTTTCTTT.

This chain joins TRBV11-2 and TRBJ1-1; D is uncertain. CDR3 length: 14 residues. With 1 base removed from V and 3 bases from J, the gap between germline ends came to 9 bases. CDR1 SGHAT and CDR2 FQNNGV come from the germline V gene. The CDR3 coding sequence is TGTGCCAGCAGCTTAGGTTGGCGGGACACTGAAGCTTTCTTT. It specifies CASSLGWRDTEAFF.

The chain is built from TRBV7-3 and TRBJ2-1; D is unclear. V lost 4 bases to trimming and J lost 10 bases, with 17 bases between them. Germline-derived CDR1 and CDR2 are SGHTA and FQGTGA. This CDR3 has 14 amino acids. The CDR3 protein is CASSSTSLSSEQFF. The CDR3 nucleotides read TGTGCCAGCAGCTCCACGAGTTTATCCTCGGAGCAGTTCTTC.

The chain uses TRBV6-5 and TRBJ1-1; D is perhaps TRBD1 (5 bases). Trimming removed 7 bases at V and 4 bases at J, with 16 bases between. Germline values: CDR1 MNHEY, CDR2 SVGAGI. The CDR3 runs 14 residues. The CDR3 region is CASIQRAGFTEAFF. The DNA for the CDR3 is TGTGCCAGCATCCAGAGGGCAGGGTTCACTGAAGCTTTCTTT.

The chain has TRBV4-3 and TRBJ2-3; D might be TRBD2 (7 bases). Per the germline V gene, CDR1 is LGHNA and CDR2 is YSLEER. The CDR3 covers 19 residues. V was clipped by 3 bases and J by 0 bases, with 22 bases between them. The CDR3 region is CASSHRQGGGTLSTDTQYF. CDR3 sequence (DNA): TGCGCCAGCAGCCATCGTCAAGGGGGGGGTACGCTTAGCACAGATACGCAGTATTTT.

The chain carries TRBV7-3 and TRBJ2-2; the D gene could be TRBD1 or TRBD2 (5 bases each). The CDR3 is 14 residues long. Trimming removed 5 bases from V and 2 bases from J, with 9 bases in between. CDR1 and CDR2 from the germline V gene are SGHTA and FQGTGA. For the CDR3, the DNA is TGTGCCAGCAGCCGGGACCATAACACCGGGGAGCTGTTTTTT. The encoded protein is CASSRDHNTGELFF.

CDR3 nucleotides: TGCGCCAGCAGCCAGGAAGGGGTCTGGGACACTGAAGCTTTCTTT. It codes for CASSQEGVWDTEAFF. The chain is built from TRBV4-1 and TRBJ1-1; maybe TRBD1 (5 bases). Germline lookup yields CDR1 MGHRA and CDR2 YSYEKL. The ends were cut back, 3 bases at V and 3 bases at J, with 14 bases in the middle. CDR3 length equals 15 residues.

The table lists this clone with a few counts. This chain links TRBV7-2 with TRBJ1-1, with 9 positions matching TRBD1. This CDR3 spans 15 amino acids. Germline CDR1 and CDR2: SGHTA and FQGNSA. Trimming took 0 bases from V and 4 from J; bases not matched to a gene: 3. CDR3 nucleotide sequence: TGTGCCAGCAGCTTAGCTGCGACAGGGGGCACTGAAGCTTTCTTT. This translates into CASSLAATGGTEAFF.

This CDR3 is CASSHLDRGFAYGYTF. The CDR3 DNA is TGTGCCAGCAGCCATTTGGACAGGGGGTTTGCCTATGGCTACACCTTC. This sequence joins TRBV3-1 (or the pseudogene TRBV3-2) and TRBJ1-2, with 10 bases matching TRBD1. The length of the CDR3 is 16 residues. The junction had 8 bases not matched to a gene; V was cut back by 3 bases and J by 4 bases. The V gene's germline CDR1 is LGHDT and CDR2 YNNKEL (reference sequence).

This clone was picked up a small number of times. CDR3: CASRSLRAGANTGELFF. The CDR3, as DNA: TGCGCCAGCAGGAGCCTCAGGGCGGGGGCCAACACCGGGGAGCTGTTTTTT. This chain links TRBV5-1 with TRBJ2-2; maybe TRBD2 (7 bases). V lost 5 bases and J lost 2, with 19 bases in between. Germline V gene lookup returns CDR1 SGHRS and CDR2 YFSETQ. The CDR3 sequence is 17 residues long.

The CDR3 loop reads CASSQGFGLFYNEQFF. The CDR3 DNA follows: TGCGCCAGCAGCCAAGGATTCGGGCTATTTTACAATGAGCAGTTCTTC. This chain links TRBV4-1 with TRBJ2-1; D call uncertain. This CDR3 is built from 16 residues. Trimming removed 1 base from V and 4 bases from J, with 14 bases in between. The germline V gene has CDR1 MGHRA and CDR2 YSYEKL.

This chain connects TRBV18 to TRBJ2-7; D is perhaps TRBD2 (7 bases). Per germline, CDR1 KGHSH and CDR2 LQKENI. This CDR3 comprises 15 residues. V was trimmed by 2 bases and J by 6 bases, leaving 17 bases between them. The CDR3 sequence is CASSPGAGAQGEQYF. CDR3 DNA: TGTGCCAGCTCACCAGGGGCGGGGGCCCAGGGCGAGCAGTACTTC.

V and J are TRBV2 and TRBJ1-2; 12 positions agree with TRBD1. Per germline, CDR1 SNHLY and CDR2 FYNNEI. The CDR3 covers 18 residues. After removal of 4 bases from V and 5 bases from J, the junction contained 14 bases not matched to a gene. CDR3 amino acids: CASSAPRDRGPVRYGYTF. CDR3 DNA: TGTGCCAGCAGTGCCCCCCGGGACAGGGGGCCTGTTAGATATGGCTACACCTTC.